Below, 29 T cell receptor beta chains from the same sample are listed, as sequenced in a study of breast tumors, draining lymph nodes, adjacent tissues (TCRdb year 2016). Library preparation used multiplex PCR. Sequencer: Illumina HiSeq 2000. In-frame beta chains were kept once TCRdb had trimmed the public reads at Q25 with fastp and called clones with MiXCR. Each CDR3 protein appears once, grouped with its most common genes and DNA. Here the sample has 150,000 to 200,000 distinct CDR3 sequences; roughly a third occur a single time. The top ten clones comprise 3% to 4% of the sample. The lymph node samples were taken from the axillary draining lymph nodes of breast cancer patients. Sequencing was done on a sample of axillary lymph node tissue. These receptors originate from a female donor with breast cancer. Some clones in this sample may be carry-over from other donors' samples.

This clonotype was found many times. The chain has TRBV6-6 and TRBJ1-4; 12 nucleotides align to TRBD1. The germline gives CDR1 MNHNY, CDR2 SVGAGI (reference sequence). This CDR3 has 15 residues. Trimming took 2 bases from V and 9 from J; bases not matched to a gene: 4. CDR3 residues: CASSYMGQGAKKLFF. CDR3 sequence (DNA): TGTGCCAGCAGTTACATGGGACAGGGGGCGAAAAAACTGTTTTTT.

This clonotype was observed a handful of times. A clone one base away is much larger, so this may be a read error. This chain's CDR3 is CSAEPPGRRSYEQYF. In nucleotides, the CDR3 is TGCAGTGCCGAGCCTCCCGGACGGAGGTCCTACGAGCAGTACTTC. This chain links TRBV20-1 with TRBJ2-7; perhaps TRBD2 as D (5 bases). In germline, CDR1 is DFQATT, CDR2 SNEGSKA (reference sequence). The CDR3 length is 15 residues. The ends were cut back, 6 bases at V and 1 base at J, with 19 bases in the middle.

CDR3 sequence: CASSQDFPRPTYEQYF. The DNA of the CDR3 is TGTGCCAGCAGCCAAGATTTCCCCAGGCCAACCTACGAGCAGTACTTC. This chain uses TRBV3-1 with TRBJ2-7, with D unresolved. CDR1 and CDR2 (germline): LGHDT, YNNKEL (reference sequence). This CDR3 spans 16 amino acids. Between the trimmed V and J ends, which lost 0 bases and 2 bases, there was a span of 14 bases.

Ten or more counts support this clonotype. V is TRBV6-1 and J is TRBJ2-3; TRBD2 agrees at 7 bases. Germline-derived CDR1 and CDR2 are MNHNS and SASEGT. The V and J ends lost 6 bases and 3 bases, in that order; junction bases with no gene match: 6. The CDR3 loop spans 14 amino acids. CDR3 amino acids: CASRRRDYTDTQYF. The CDR3 coding sequence is TGTGCCAGCAGACGCCGGGACTATACAGATACGCAGTATTTT.

V and J are TRBV3-1 and TRBJ2-7; 9 nucleotides line up with TRBD1. The germline V gene has CDR1 LGHDT and CDR2 YNNKEL (reference sequence). This CDR3 contains 12 residues. After removal of 5 bases from V and 9 bases from J, the junction contained 5 bases not matched to a gene. The chain's CDR3 is CASSYRTGVQYF. The CDR3 DNA sequence: TGTGCCAGCAGCTACAGGACAGGGGTGCAGTACTTC.

With respect to this clonotype: With a much larger clone just one base away, this may be a read error. The chain employs TRBV5-1 and TRBJ2-7, with a possible D match to TRBD2 (6 bases). The CDR3 has 14 residues. The V gene's germline CDR1 is SGHRS and CDR2 YFSETQ. The CDR3 reads CASGFPGVHYEQYF. The CDR3 DNA sequence: TGCGCCAGCGGCTTTCCGGGAGTTCACTACGAGCAGTACTTC.

J is TRBJ2-1 and V is TRBV6-2 or TRBV6-3; possible D gene TRBD2, 6 bases. V was trimmed by 0 bases and J by 4 bases, leaving 13 bases between them. CDR3 size: 16 residues. Germline values: CDR1 MNHEY, CDR2 SVGEGT. The CDR3 nucleotides are TGTGCCAGCAGTTACTCGGGACCGGGGAGGTACAATGAGCAGTTCTTC. It yields the protein CASSYSGPGRYNEQFF.

As concerns this clonotype: Sequence at one end of the junction differs from germline and may be a read error. Written as DNA, the CDR3 is TGTGCTAGCAGTTCCCCGCGGGGGGGGAAGCACGAGCAGTACTTC. It is translated as CASSSPRGGKHEQYF. The chain employs TRBV28 and TRBJ2-7, with 9 bases that match TRBD2. This CDR3 spans 15 amino acids. CDR1 and CDR2 (germline): MDHEN, SYDVKM.

This clonotype appeared many times. The CDR3 DNA is TGTGCCAGCAGCTTTGGACCGACTCCCGAGCAGTACTTC. This encodes CASSFGPTPEQYF. V is TRBV7-9 and J is TRBJ2-7; D is unresolved. This CDR3 is 13 amino acids long. Germline loops: CDR1 SEHNR, CDR2 FQNEAQ (reference sequence). Trimming removed 3 bases from V and 6 bases from J, with 12 bases in between.

This clonotype appeared many times. This may be a read error: a much more frequent sequence differs by one nucleotide. The chain joins TRBV12-3 or TRBV12-4 to TRBJ2-5; D is undetermined. V lost 3 bases and J lost 3, with 11 bases in between. The CDR3 consists of 14 residues. The CDR3 coding sequence is TGTGCCAGCAGTTTCCGAGTTGGAAAAGAGACCCAGTACTTC. Translation gives CASSFRVGKETQYF.

This clonotype was seen at least ten times. V gene TRBV18 combines with J gene TRBJ1-2; D remains ambiguous. Germline V CDR1 and CDR2: KGHSH, LQKENI. The CDR3 sequence is 16 residues long. Between the trimmed V and J ends, which lost 1 base and 7 bases, there was a span of 19 bases. CDR3 sequence (DNA): TGTGCCAGCTCACCACGGAGTCTTGGGGAAGTGGTTGGCTACACCTTC. It is translated as CASSPRSLGEVVGYTF.

On this clonotype: A much more abundant neighbour one base away suggests this may be a read error. V is TRBV9 and J is TRBJ2-1; possible D gene TRBD2, 5 bases. Per germline, CDR1 SGDLS and CDR2 YYNGEE. The CDR3 is 16 amino acids. CDR3 region: CASSVVSGSPYNAQFF. The CDR3 DNA follows: TGTGCCAGCAGCGTAGTCAGTGGGAGCCCCTACAATGCGCAGTTCTTC.

To note about this clonotype: The junction and the germline gene differ at one end; a read error may be behind it. The V and J genes are TRBV10-3 and TRBJ2-3; 7 nucleotides line up with TRBD1. CDR1 is ENHRY and CDR2 is SYGVKD in the germline V gene. The CDR3 has 13 amino acids. The CDR3 here is CAISGRDSDTQYF. The CDR3 DNA follows: TGTGCCATCAGTGGTCGGGACAGTGATACGCAGTACTTT.

The genes are TRBV3-1 and TRBJ2-3; TRBD2 might be the D (6 bases). Germline V gene sequence: CDR1 LGHDT, CDR2 YNNKEL (reference sequence). The CDR3 consists of 16 residues. Trimming left V 5 bases short and J 2 bases short, with 17 bases between. The CDR3 DNA is TGTGCCAGCAGCGCTGCTCGGGACTTAATCACAGATACGCAGTATTTT. It is translated as CASSAARDLITDTQYF.

The rearrangement joins TRBV9 to TRBJ2-3; 9 nucleotides match TRBD2. This CDR3 spans 15 amino acids. The germline V gene has CDR1 SGDLS and CDR2 YYNGEE. J was trimmed by 6 bases and V by 6 bases; bases with no gene match: 11. Here the CDR3 reads CASTKVSGGVDTQYF. CDR3 sequence (DNA): TGTGCCAGCACCAAGGTTAGCGGGGGTGTCGATACGCAGTATTTT.

A few counts support this clonotype. This chain joins TRBV20-1 and TRBJ2-4; D is uncertain. CDR1 DFQATT and CDR2 SNEGSKA come from the germline V gene (reference sequence). The CDR3 sequence is 13 residues long. V lost 7 bases and J lost 0, with 10 bases in between. The CDR3 loop reads CSVPILAKNIQYF. The CDR3 nucleotides read TGCAGTGTACCGATTTTAGCCAAAAACATTCAGTACTTC.

This clonotype was found many times. This sequence joins TRBV2 and TRBJ2-7; D is unclear. V lost 7 bases, J lost 2 bases, and 9 bases lay in between. Germline V lookup: CDR1 SNHLY, CDR2 FYNNEI. The CDR3 sequence is 12 residues long. The CDR3 protein is CASNPPPYEQYF. CDR3 DNA sequence: TGTGCCAGCAACCCCCCCCCCTACGAGCAGTACTTC.

This clonotype was counted ten times or more. J is TRBJ2-1 and V is TRBV12-3 or TRBV12-4; 8 bases are a match to TRBD2. The junction had 13 bases not matched to a gene; V was cut back by 5 bases and J by 4 bases. The CDR3 extends over 17 amino acids. As DNA, the CDR3 is TGTGCCAGCAGTCTCATTGTCGGGAGGGGGGCGTACAATGAGCAGTTCTTC. It encodes CASSLIVGRGAYNEQFF.

V usage is TRBV7-8 and J usage is TRBJ1-2; TRBD1 aligns across 7 bases. V trimming: 9 bases; J trimming: 8 bases; junction bases outside the gene matches: 9. CDR1 and CDR2 from the germline V gene are SGHVS and FQNEAQ. The CDR3 sequence is 12 residues long. The CDR3 loop reads CARRNRGGGYTF. The DNA for the CDR3 is TGTGCCAGAAGGAACAGGGGAGGGGGCTACACCTTC.

This clonotype was recorded at least ten times. This sequence joins TRBV4-2 and TRBJ1-4; D is possibly TRBD1 (5 bases). Germline V lookup: CDR1 LGHNA, CDR2 YNFKEQ. The V end lost 4 bases, the J end lost 6 bases, and 15 bases lay between the germline ends. The CDR3 runs 15 residues. The CDR3 DNA reads TGTGCCAGCAGCCCCTCTGGAGGGGCTGATGAAAAACTGTTTTTT. Its translation is CASSPSGGADEKLFF.

This clonotype was counted ten times or more. The rearrangement joins TRBV24-1 to TRBJ1-5; D uncertain. V dropped 0 bases and J dropped 0 bases, with 8 bases sitting between them. The germline V gene has CDR1 KGHDR and CDR2 SFDVKD. The CDR3 has 16 amino acids. The CDR3 DNA reads TGTGCCACCAGTGATTTGACAAGGTATAGCAATCAGCCCCAGCATTTT. This translates into CATSDLTRYSNQPQHF.

This clonotype was recorded at least ten times. V is TRBV12-3 or TRBV12-4 and J is TRBJ1-4; D possibly corresponds to TRBD1 (5 bases). V lost 1 base to trimming and J lost 7 bases, with 19 bases between them. The CDR3 contains 17 residues. This CDR3 reads CASSLVRARGKAEKLFF. The CDR3 coding sequence is TGTGCCAGCAGTTTAGTTAGGGCTCGGGGGAAGGCTGAAAAACTGTTTTTT.

This clonotype has a count of ten or more. The V and J genes are TRBV20-1 and TRBJ2-3; tentative D call: TRBD2 (6 bases). CDR3 length equals 16 residues. The V end was cut by 5 bases, the J end by 0 bases, with 18 bases between. Germline lookup yields CDR1 DFQATT and CDR2 SNEGSKA (reference sequence). The chain's CDR3 is CSAASGFFQSTDTQYF. In DNA, the CDR3 is TGCAGTGCTGCCAGCGGGTTCTTCCAGAGCACAGATACGCAGTATTTT.

This chain's CDR3 is CASITLNGRGAQPQHF. The CDR3 DNA is TGTGCCAGTATAACCCTAAATGGACGGGGGGCTCAGCCCCAGCATTTT. The chain uses TRBV6-5 and TRBJ1-5; weak D call: TRBD1 (6 bases). The V end was cut by 9 bases, the J end by 6 bases, with 24 bases between. Germline assignment: CDR1 MNHEY and CDR2 SVGAGI. This CDR3 contains 16 residues.

At least ten counts were recorded for this clonotype. The V call is TRBV6-2 or TRBV6-3, the J call TRBJ1-2; 7 bases fit TRBD1. The CDR3 is 15 amino acids. V gave up 2 bases and J gave up 4 bases; unmatched junction bases: 7. Germline V gene lookup returns CDR1 MNHEY and CDR2 SVGEGT. CDR3 residues: CASSYEGQLRYGYTF. The CDR3 DNA follows: TGTGCCAGCAGTTACGAGGGACAGCTACGCTATGGCTACACCTTC.

This clonotype was counted ten times or more. The chain combines TRBV7-9 with TRBJ2-7; D perhaps matches TRBD2 (6 bases). V was pared by 5 bases and J by 1 base, with 15 bases between. This CDR3 comprises 15 residues. Germline loops: CDR1 SEHNR, CDR2 FQNEAQ (reference sequence). CDR3 nucleotide sequence: TGTGCCAGCAGCGGAGTAGGGACTCAATCCTACGAGCAGTACTTC. Its translation: CASSGVGTQSYEQYF.

In its sample, this clonotype was seen many times. The CDR3 reads CAWSDQGQSMEYDQPQHF. In DNA form, the CDR3 reads TGTGCCTGGAGCGATCAAGGACAATCGATGGAGTACGATCAGCCCCAGCATTTT. This chain connects TRBV30 to TRBJ1-5, with D tentatively TRBD1 (5 bases). Trimming took 3 bases from V and 5 from J, leaving 26 bases between them. CDR1 GTSNPN and CDR2 SVGIG come from the germline V gene (reference sequence). The CDR3 sequence is 18 residues long.

As concerns this clonotype: Its ends do not fully match the called genes, so a read error is possible. The gene calls are TRBV3-1 and TRBJ2-5; possible D gene TRBD2, 7 bases. CDR3 length: 15 residues. Germline V CDR1 and CDR2: LGHDT, YNNKEL (reference sequence). CDR3 nucleotides: TGCGCCAGCAGCCGAACCCTAGGGGGGGGAGAGACCCAGTACTTC. Translation gives CASSRTLGGGETQYF.

A remark on this clonotype: One base away lies a much larger clone, so this may be a sequencing read error. The chain couples TRBV5-1 to TRBJ2-1; D call uncertain. The germline gives CDR1 SGHRS, CDR2 YFSETQ. V gave up 0 bases and J gave up 8 bases, with 21 bases separating them. This CDR3 contains 17 residues. The CDR3 sequence is CASSLVSWERPNDEQFF. The CDR3, as DNA: TGCGCCAGCAGCTTGGTGTCCTGGGAAAGGCCCAACGATGAGCAGTTCTTC.